What follows are 15 T cell receptor beta chains derived from one specimen sequenced in a study of shared clonotypes between healthy human individuals (dated by TCRdb to the early 2020s). Receptors were amplified or captured by the immunoSEQ multiplex PCR assay. The immuneACCESS repertoire file appears here via TCRdb, limited to in-frame rearrangements. These files lack a portion of the clones; in checked studies, under half of the deficit traces to unresolved V genes, and the cause of the others is not known. The sample table records 1.4 million or so clones; approximately 98.5% of these occur just once. Of the sample, about 0.4% falls within the top ten clones. The sequenced sample consisted of naive CD4+ T cells sorted from blood. The cell subset or site label, read with the paper, signifies: CD45RA+ positively selected. Receptors originate from a man aged 30 to 39 in good health.

This clone showed up just once. The genes are TRBV6-1 and TRBJ2-6, with 11 bases aligning to TRBD1. Germline assignment: CDR1 MNHNS and CDR2 SASEGT. The J segment lost 2 bases and the V segment lost 1 base, leaving 7 bases of the junction unmatched. CDR3 size: 19 residues. CDR3 bases: TGTGCCAGCAGTGAAGTAGGACAGGGGGCAGGAACTGGGGCCAACGTCCTGACTTTC. Protein product: CASSEVGQGAGTGANVLTF.

This clone was seen only once. This chain links TRBV7-2 with TRBJ2-1; 9 bases align to TRBD2. CDR3 length equals 15 residues. Germline CDR1 and CDR2: SGHTA and FQGNSA. After removal of 0 bases from V and 9 bases from J, the junction contained 6 bases not matched to a gene. CDR3 nucleotides: TGTGCCAGCAGCTTAGCGATAGCGGGAGAGGGTGAGCAGTTCTTC. It translates to CASSLAIAGEGEQFF. Full variable domain (missing parts from reference TRBV7-2 and TRBJ2-1): GAGVSQSPSNKVTEKGKDVELRCDPISGHTALYWYRQSLGQGLEFLIYFQGNSAPDKSGLPSDRFSAERTGGSVSTLTIQRTQQEDSAVYLCASSLAIAGEGEQFFGPGTRLTVL.

With regard to this clone: Other DNA sequences from this sample encode an identical CDR3 as well. V and J are TRBV7-9 and TRBJ1-1; D is undetermined. Deletions cut 2 bases from V and 0 bases from J, with 4 bases between. Germline V lookup: CDR1 SEHNR, CDR2 FQNEAQ (reference sequence). This CDR3 spans 13 amino acids. CDR3 loop: CASSLQLNTEAFF. For the CDR3, the DNA is TGTGCCAGCAGCTTACAGTTGAACACTGAAGCTTTCTTT.

The rearrangement joins TRBV10-3 to TRBJ2-1; D may match TRBD1 or TRBD2 (6 bases each). This CDR3 spans 16 amino acids. Trimming left V 2 bases short and J 0 bases short, with 11 bases between. CDR1 is ENHRY, CDR2 SYGVKD, per germline. The chain's CDR3 is CAISEGGGSSYNEQFF. DNA of the CDR3: TGTGCCATCAGTGAGGGAGGGGGAAGCTCCTACAATGAGCAGTTCTTC.

This clone was found once. The chain is built from TRBV7-9 and TRBJ2-7; D gene uncertain. Germline CDR1 and CDR2: SEHNR and FQNEAQ (reference sequence). V gave up 5 bases and J gave up 2 bases, with 16 bases separating them. The CDR3 covers 15 residues. For the CDR3, the DNA is TGTGCCAGCAGCCATTCTCGGAGCGACCCCTACGAGCAGTACTTC. It translates to CASSHSRSDPYEQYF.

The chain uses TRBV9 and TRBJ2-2, with 12 bases that match TRBD2. The J segment lost 3 bases and the V segment lost 4 bases, leaving 4 bases of the junction unmatched. The CDR3 spans 16 residues. Per the germline V gene, CDR1 is SGDLS and CDR2 is YYNGEE. CDR3 loop: CASSPRLAGDTGELFF. CDR3 sequence (DNA): TGTGCCAGCAGCCCGAGACTAGCGGGAGACACCGGGGAGCTGTTTTTT. The full variable domain, completed using reference TRBV9 and TRBJ2-2, is DSGVTQTPKHLITATGQRVTLRCSPRSGDLSVYWYQQSLDQGLQFLIQYYNGEERAKGNILERFSAQQFPDLHSELNLSSLELGDSALYFCASSPRLAGDTGELFFGEGSRLTVL.

This clone showed up just once. Other DNA sequences in this sample translate to the same CDR3. This chain uses TRBV6-5 with TRBJ2-6; D uncertain. Germline V CDR1 and CDR2: MNHEY, SVGAGI. The ends were cut back, 2 bases at V and 4 bases at J, with 6 bases in the middle. The CDR3 extends over 14 amino acids. The CDR3 DNA sequence: TGTGCCAGCAGTTACCTAGGAGGGGCCAACGTCCTGACTTTC. The encoded protein is CASSYLGGANVLTF.

The rearrangement uses TRBV27 and TRBJ1-1; D uncertain. CDR1 is MNHEY and CDR2 is SMNVEV in the germline V gene (reference sequence). Trimming pared 4 bases from V and 5 bases from J, leaving 14 bases between. This CDR3 is built from 14 residues. The CDR3 DNA sequence: TGTGCCAGCAGTTCCAGAGGTTTGGCAACTGAAGCTTTCTTT. Protein sequence: CASSSRGLATEAFF.

J is TRBJ2-1 and V is TRBV28, with 7 bases identical to TRBD1. CDR3 length: 17 residues. After removal of 4 bases from V and 8 bases from J, the junction contained 17 bases not matched to a gene. Germline V lookup: CDR1 MDHEN, CDR2 SYDVKM. This CDR3 is CASSSPLFDYRGDEQFF. The CDR3 region has the DNA TGTGCCAGCAGTTCACCCTTATTCGATTACAGGGGTGATGAGCAGTTCTTC.

This sequence joins TRBV11-2 and TRBJ1-1; tentative D call: TRBD1 (5 bases). The CDR3 has 15 residues. The V and J ends lost 7 bases and 0 bases respectively, with 15 bases between them. The germline CDR1 and CDR2 sequences are SGHAT and FQNNGV. The CDR3 bases are TGTGCCAGCACAAAAAGGCAGGGACTGAACACTGAAGCTTTCTTT. This codes for CASTKRQGLNTEAFF.

J is TRBJ2-1 and V is TRBV5-5, with 9 bases lining up with TRBD1. The germline V gene has CDR1 SGHKS and CDR2 YYEKEE (reference sequence). There are 17 residues in the CDR3. After removal of 6 bases from V and 7 bases from J, the junction contained 17 bases not matched to a gene. The CDR3 DNA is TGTGCCAGCACCAGAGGGCTTGCCGGGACAGGGAGGAATGAGCAGTTCTTC. This translates into CASTRGLAGTGRNEQFF. Full variable domain (rest looked up from reference TRBV5-5 and TRBJ2-1): DAGVTQSPTHLIKTRGQQVTLRCSPISGHKSVSWYQQVLGQGPQFIFQYYEKEERGRGNFPDRFSARQFPNYSSELNVNALLLGDSALYLCASTRGLAGTGRNEQFFGPGTRLTVL.

The chain couples TRBV5-6 to TRBJ2-1; D is unresolved. The CDR3 is 12 amino acids. Germline V gene sequence: CDR1 SGHDT, CDR2 YYEEEE. The ends were cut back, 0 bases at V and 9 bases at J, with 7 bases in the middle. CDR3 in DNA: TGTGCCAGCAGCTTGGTTGCCGGTGAGCAGTTCTTC. It yields the protein CASSLVAGEQFF.

The V call is TRBV10-3, the J call TRBJ1-1, with 9 positions matching TRBD1. The CDR3 totals 13 residues. Germline V gives CDR1 ENHRY, CDR2 SYGVKD. V lost 10 bases and J lost 0; bases outside the gene matches: 3. CDR3 in DNA: TGTGCCACAGGACAGGGGCTGAACACTGAAGCTTTCTTT. This encodes CATGQGLNTEAFF.

This rearrangement joins TRBV2 to TRBJ1-2, with 7 bases lining up with TRBD1. Germline V gives CDR1 SNHLY, CDR2 FYNNEI. Trimming cost V 7 bases and J 3 bases; bases outside gene matches: 5. The length of the CDR3 is 13 residues. The chain's CDR3 is CASNGQAHYGYTF. In DNA, the CDR3 is TGTGCCAGCAATGGACAGGCCCACTATGGCTACACCTTC.

V is TRBV6-5 and J is TRBJ2-7; 9 bases match TRBD2. Germline values: CDR1 MNHEY, CDR2 SVGAGI. The CDR3 has 15 residues. J was trimmed by 3 bases and V by 0 bases; bases with no gene match: 3. CDR3 residues: CASSYSGLASYEQYF. For the CDR3, the DNA is TGTGCCAGCAGTTACTCCGGACTAGCGAGCTACGAGCAGTACTTC.